The entry below gives a single TCR beta chain sequence along with its context. The CDR3 covers 14 residues. Looked up from germline, CDR1 is LNHDA and CDR2 is SQIVND (reference sequence). V gave up 7 bases and J gave up 0 bases, with 9 bases separating them. These data come from a study of cytomegalovirus exposure and HLA in healthy donors. The PCR ran on 60 Vbeta and 13 Jbeta primers. Clones were read by immunoSEQ multiplex PCR, and TCRdb kept only the in-frame ones, dropping some. Among over 90,000 clones listed, roughly 77% were seen once. Source material: PBMCs. J is TRBJ1-4 and V is TRBV19; tentatively, D is TRBD1 (5 bases). The TCR sequence derives from a woman under 30 in good health and CMV-seropositive. The CDR3 DNA reads TGTGCCAGTAATGGGGGGGCAACTAATGAAAAACTGTTTTTT. This gives the protein CASNGGATNEKLFF.